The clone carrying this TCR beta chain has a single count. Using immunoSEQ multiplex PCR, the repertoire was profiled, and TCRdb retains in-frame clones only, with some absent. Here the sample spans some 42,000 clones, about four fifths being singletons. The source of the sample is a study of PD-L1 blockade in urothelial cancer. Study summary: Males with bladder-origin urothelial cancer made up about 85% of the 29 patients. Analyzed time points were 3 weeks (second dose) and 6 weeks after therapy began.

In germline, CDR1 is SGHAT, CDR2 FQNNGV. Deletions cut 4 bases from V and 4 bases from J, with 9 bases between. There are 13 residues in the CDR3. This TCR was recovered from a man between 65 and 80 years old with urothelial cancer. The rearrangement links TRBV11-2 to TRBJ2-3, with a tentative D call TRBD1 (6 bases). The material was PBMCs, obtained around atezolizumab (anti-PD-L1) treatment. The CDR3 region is CASSYNRADTQYF. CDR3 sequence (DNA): TGTGCCAGCAGCTACAACAGGGCAGATACGCAGTATTTT.